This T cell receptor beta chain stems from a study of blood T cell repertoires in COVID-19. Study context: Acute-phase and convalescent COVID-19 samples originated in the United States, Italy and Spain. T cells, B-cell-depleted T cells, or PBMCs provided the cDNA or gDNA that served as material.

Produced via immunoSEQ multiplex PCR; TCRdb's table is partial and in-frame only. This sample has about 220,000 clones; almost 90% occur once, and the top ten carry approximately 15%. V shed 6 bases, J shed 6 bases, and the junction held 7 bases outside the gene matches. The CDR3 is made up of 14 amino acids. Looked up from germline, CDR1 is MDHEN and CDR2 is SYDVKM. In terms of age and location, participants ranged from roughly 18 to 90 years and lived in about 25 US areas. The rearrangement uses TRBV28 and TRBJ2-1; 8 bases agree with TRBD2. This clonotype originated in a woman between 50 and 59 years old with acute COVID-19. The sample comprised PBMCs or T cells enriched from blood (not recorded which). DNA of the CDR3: TGTGCCAGCAGCCGGGGGCTAGCGGGCAATGAGCAGTTCTTC. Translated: CASSRGLAGNEQFF.